This T cell receptor beta chain appears in the sequencing data of a study of OX40 agonist ivuxolimab in advanced cancers. About the research overall: The dose-escalation cohort was about 86% male, with a mean age of around 60 years, ranging roughly 23 to 90. Anti-PD-1, anti-PD-L1 or anti-CTLA-4 therapy given earlier was allowed, and approximately 40% had some.

V shed 4 bases and J shed 1 base, with 7 bases lying between them. This CDR3 is built from 13 residues. The germline gives CDR1 SNHLY, CDR2 FYNNEI. About this clone itself: Its antigen is undetermined.

Clones were read by immunoSEQ multiplex PCR, and TCRdb kept only the in-frame ones, dropping some. This table holds around 30,000 clones, around nine tenths found once. Study-wide results and limits: CD4+ and CD8+ T cells in blood underwent clonal expansion by week 6 at 0.1 to 3.0 mg/kg. Partial responders dosed at 0.1-3.0 mg/kg displayed clonal expansion ranking among the lowest.

This rearrangement joins TRBV2 to TRBJ1-1; D not resolved. The specimen comprised CD4+ or CD8+ T cells sorted from blood, sampled in a trial of the OX40 agonist ivuxolimab. This TCR was recovered from an adult with an advanced solid tumor such as melanoma, head and neck, liver or kidney cancer. This chain's CDR3 is CASSGLGNTEAFF. The CDR3 coding sequence is TGTGCCAGCAGTGGGTTAGGGAACACTGAAGCTTTCTTT.